This T cell receptor (beta chain) derives from a study of OX40 agonist ivuxolimab in advanced cancers. The wider study: Patients were infused with ivuxolimab every 2 weeks at 0.01 to 10 mg/kg.

As to this clone: Its cognate antigen is unknown.

Regarding the study as a whole: At 0.1 to 3.0 mg/kg, clonal expansion of CD4+ and CD8+ blood T cells had occurred by week 6. Some nonresponders also had low normalized T-cell clonal expansion.

Method: immunoSEQ multiplex PCR; TCRdb's copy keeps in-frame clones and lacks some. The sample carries around 110,000 clones, less than 95% recorded once. Germline CDR1 reads LNHDA; CDR2 reads SQIVND (reference sequence). J gave up 5 bases and V 3 bases, and 5 bases lay outside the gene matches. This CDR3 spans 15 amino acids. The material sequenced was CD4+ or CD8+ T cells sorted from blood, taken in a trial of the OX40 agonist ivuxolimab. V gene TRBV19 combines with J gene TRBJ2-3, with 10 bases that match TRBD2. This TCR came from an adult with an advanced solid tumor such as melanoma, head and neck, liver or kidney cancer. CDR3: CASSMMLAGVDTQYF. The CDR3 nucleotides are TGTGCCAGTAGTATGATGCTAGCGGGAGTAGATACGCAGTATTTT.